The 27 T cell receptor beta chains listed next were all sequenced from one sample in a study of cytomegalovirus exposure and HLA in healthy donors. PCR primers comprised 60 Vbeta and 13 Jbeta primers. The table came from immunoSEQ multiplex PCR; TCRdb's copy has only in-frame clones and leaves some out. The sample's table shows 140,000 to 150,000 clones. Material for sequencing was PBMCs. All receptors derive from a male donor in good health and CMV-seronegative.

The genes are TRBV6-1 and TRBJ2-7, with D perhaps matching TRBD2 (6 bases). V dropped 7 bases and J dropped 5 bases, with 18 bases sitting between them. The CDR3 has 14 amino acids. Germline CDR1 MNHNS, CDR2 SASEGT. As DNA, the CDR3 is TGTGCCAGCAATCGACTAGAAGTACGGGACGAGCAGTACTTC. Protein sequence: CASNRLEVRDEQYF.

The rearrangement links TRBV4-2 to TRBJ2-1; the match to TRBD2 covers 8 bases. The ends lost 1 base at V and 5 bases at J; junction bases unmatched: 13. The germline CDR1 and CDR2 sequences are LGHNA and YNFKEQ. The CDR3 sequence is 18 residues long. The CDR3 DNA reads as TGTGCCAGCAGCCAAGTTTGGACTAGCCCCAAATCCGACAATGAGCAGTTCTTC. Protein product: CASSQVWTSPKSDNEQFF.

The chain carries TRBV5-1 and TRBJ2-1; 10 nucleotides agree with TRBD1. The J segment lost 5 bases and the V segment lost 4 bases, leaving 12 bases of the junction unmatched. CDR3 size: 17 residues. Germline lookup yields CDR1 SGHRS and CDR2 YFSETQ. The CDR3 nucleotides read TGCGCCAGCAGCACGGGGACAGGGGCGGGGGGCCACAATGAGCAGTTCTTC. It is translated as CASSTGTGAGGHNEQFF.

The rearrangement joins TRBV19 to TRBJ2-5; D possibly corresponds to TRBD1 (6 bases). This CDR3 has 15 residues. The ends were cut back, 5 bases at V and 4 bases at J, with 17 bases in the middle. The germline V gene encodes CDR1 LNHDA and CDR2 SQIVND (reference sequence). The CDR3 DNA sequence: TGTGCCAGTAGTCTCAACAGGGCCTGGGGAGAGACCCAGTACTTC. This translates into CASSLNRAWGETQYF.

The chain is built from TRBV25-1 and TRBJ2-3; possibly TRBD2 for D (5 bases). Trimming cost V 7 bases and J 3 bases, with 14 bases left between them. This CDR3 contains 14 residues. From germline, CDR1 is MGHDK and CDR2 SYGVNS. CDR3 loop: CASNDYEGTDTQYF. In nucleotides, the CDR3 is TGTGCCAGCAATGACTACGAGGGAACAGATACGCAGTATTTT. Drawing the rest from reference TRBV25-1 and TRBJ2-3, the complete variable domain is EADIYQTPRYLVIGTGKKITLECSQTMGHDKMYWYQQDPGMELHLIHYSYGVNSTEKGDLSSESTVSRIRTEHFPLTLESARPSHTSQYLCASNDYEGTDTQYFGPGTRLTVL.

This chain links TRBV5-8 with TRBJ1-4; 9 nucleotides line up with TRBD1. The V gene end was trimmed by 3 bases and the J gene end by 2 bases; junction bases not matched to a gene: 5. The CDR3 runs 16 residues. The germline V gene has CDR1 SGHTS and CDR2 YDEGEE. The CDR3 reads CASSSPGTGTNEKLFF. The CDR3, as DNA: TGTGCCAGCAGCTCTCCCGGGACAGGGACTAATGAAAAACTGTTTTTT.

The chain combines TRBV7-2 with TRBJ1-2, with 8 positions matching TRBD1. The trim removed 7 bases at V and 5 bases at J, leaving 6 bases unmatched. Germline lookup yields CDR1 SGHTA and CDR2 FQGNSA. CDR3 length: 13 amino acids. CDR3 nucleotides: TGTGCCAGCAACGGACAGGGTCCATATGGCTACACCTTC. It codes for CASNGQGPYGYTF.

The rearrangement joins TRBV14 to TRBJ2-7, with 10 bases lining up with TRBD1. The ends lost 4 bases at V and 2 bases at J; junction bases unmatched: 14. The CDR3 covers 18 residues. Germline assignment: CDR1 SGHDN and CDR2 FVKESK. The CDR3 DNA follows: TGTGCCAGCAGCCTAAGAACTCGGGACAGGGGTTTCCCCTACGAGCAGTACTTC. Translated: CASSLRTRDRGFPYEQYF. Complete variable domain (other parts from reference TRBV14 and TRBJ2-7): EAGVTQFPSHSVIEKGQTVTLRCDPISGHDNLYWYRRVMGKEIKFLLHFVKESKQDESGMPNNRFLAERTGGTYSTLKVQPAELEDSGVYFCASSLRTRDRGFPYEQYFGPGTRLTVT.

The chain carries TRBV14 and TRBJ2-7; D uncertain. The CDR3 sequence is 15 residues long. Trimming pared 4 bases from V and 0 bases from J, leaving 13 bases between. CDR1 is SGHDN and CDR2 is FVKESK in the germline V gene. The CDR3 is CASSPRGSGSYEQYF. The CDR3 DNA is TGTGCCAGCAGCCCCCGTGGCTCTGGCTCCTACGAGCAGTACTTC.

The chain employs TRBV2 and TRBJ2-2; 8 bases are a match to TRBD1. The CDR3 is made up of 15 amino acids. J was trimmed by 1 base and V by 6 bases; bases with no gene match: 4. The germline V gene has CDR1 SNHLY and CDR2 FYNNEI. CDR3 region: CASRGDRRNTGELFF. DNA for the CDR3: TGTGCCAGCAGGGGGGACAGGAGGAACACCGGGGAGCTGTTTTTT.

In nucleotides, the CDR3 is TGTGCCTCAAGGCACAGCCACACTGAAGCTTTCTTT. It is translated as CASRHSHTEAFF. The V and J genes are TRBV19 and TRBJ1-1; D not certain. The CDR3 sequence is 12 residues long. V lost 11 bases and J lost 3, with 13 bases in between. The germline V gene has CDR1 LNHDA and CDR2 SQIVND (reference sequence).

The rearrangement joins TRBV5-1 to TRBJ2-1; TRBD1 aligns across 7 bases. Germline V CDR1 and CDR2: SGHRS, YFSETQ. The CDR3 runs to 16 residues. V was clipped by 4 bases and J by 4 bases; unmatched bases: 11. CDR3 protein: CASSKARGIGYNEQFF. For the CDR3, the DNA is TGCGCCAGCAGCAAGGCCAGGGGGATAGGGTACAATGAGCAGTTCTTC.

This chain links TRBV18 with TRBJ1-1; D might be TRBD1 (6 bases). CDR1 is KGHSH, CDR2 LQKENI, per germline. This CDR3 is built from 13 residues. The V end was cut by 6 bases, the J end by 5 bases, with 13 bases between. CDR3 DNA: TGTGCCAGCTCCCAGGGGTCCGGGACTGAAGCTTTCTTT. Its translation: CASSQGSGTEAFF.

DNA for the CDR3: TGTGCCAGCTCACCTGGACAGGATTATGGCTACACCTTC. Translation gives CASSPGQDYGYTF. The chain uses TRBV18 and TRBJ1-2, with 7 bases lining up with TRBD1. The CDR3 is made up of 13 amino acids. V gave up 3 bases and J gave up 5 bases; unmatched junction bases: 3. CDR1 KGHSH and CDR2 LQKENI come from the germline V gene.

The CDR3 nucleotides are TGTGCCATCAGTGAGTCCTTGGCAGGGGGGTTCCGGGCCGGGGAGCTGTTTTTT. Translating it yields CAISESLAGGFRAGELFF. V is TRBV10-3 and J is TRBJ2-2; TRBD1 might be the D (7 bases). The germline V gene has CDR1 ENHRY and CDR2 SYGVKD. The CDR3 is 18 amino acids. With 0 bases removed from V and 6 bases from J, the gap between germline ends came to 20 bases.

The rearrangement uses TRBV30 and TRBJ2-1, with a weak D call TRBD2 (5 bases). The CDR3 length is 13 residues. Germline assignment: CDR1 GTSNPN and CDR2 SVGIG (reference sequence). The germline V and J ends were trimmed by 1 base and 5 bases, with 9 bases remaining between them. The CDR3 sequence is CAWSDSGDNEQFF. The CDR3 DNA reads as TGTGCCTGGAGTGATTCCGGGGACAATGAGCAGTTCTTC.

The genes are TRBV9 and TRBJ2-3; 8 bases match TRBD1. Germline values: CDR1 SGDLS, CDR2 YYNGEE. This CDR3 is 17 amino acids long. V dropped 5 bases and J dropped 0; count of bases not matched to a gene: 11. The CDR3 DNA reads TGTGCCAGCAGTCTTACACGGGACAGGACTAGCACAGATACGCAGTATTTT. Translating gives CASSLTRDRTSTDTQYF.

This sequence joins TRBV30 and TRBJ2-3; possible D gene TRBD2, 7 bases. There are 15 residues in the CDR3. Trimming removed 2 bases at V and 8 bases at J, with 20 bases between. Germline V CDR1 and CDR2: GTSNPN, SVGIG (reference sequence). CDR3 in amino acids: CAWSPGGARGGTQYF. The CDR3 coding sequence is TGTGCCTGGAGTCCTGGGGGGGCCCGAGGCGGTACGCAGTATTTT.

This chain joins TRBV5-1 and TRBJ1-1, with a weak D call TRBD1 (6 bases). The CDR3 length is 18 residues. The V and J ends lost 7 bases and 1 base respectively, with 26 bases between them. The V gene's germline CDR1 is SGHRS and CDR2 YFSETQ. The CDR3 is CASGKHSLAQGKNTEAFF. The CDR3 coding sequence is TGCGCCAGCGGAAAACACTCTCTAGCCCAGGGGAAGAACACTGAAGCTTTCTTT.

This chain connects TRBV5-1 to TRBJ2-1; a possible D gene is TRBD1 (5 bases). Per germline, CDR1 SGHRS and CDR2 YFSETQ. Trimming stripped 3 bases from V and 0 bases from J, with 7 bases between. The CDR3 runs to 14 residues. Written as DNA, the CDR3 is TGCGCCAGCAGCTGGGGCGGCTCCTACAATGAGCAGTTCTTC. Translation gives CASSWGGSYNEQFF.

V and J are TRBV7-9 and TRBJ2-3, with 7 positions matching TRBD2. The germline V gene has CDR1 SEHNR and CDR2 FQNEAQ (reference sequence). The CDR3 totals 17 residues. The J segment lost 2 bases and the V segment lost 5 bases, leaving 13 bases of the junction unmatched. CDR3 DNA sequence: TGTGCCAGCAGCAATACCGGAACGGGGGACTACACAGATACGCAGTATTTT. Its translation: CASSNTGTGDYTDTQYF.

The CDR3 here is CASAGFSGNTIYF. The CDR3 bases are TGTGCCAGTGCCGGGTTCTCTGGAAACACCATATATTTT. The chain has TRBV2 and TRBJ1-3; D is unresolved. Germline CDR1 SNHLY, CDR2 FYNNEI. Trimming left V 9 bases short and J 0 bases short, with 9 bases between. CDR3 size: 13 residues.

The J gene is TRBJ1-1, the V gene TRBV25-1, with 7 bases matching TRBD1. V gave up 5 bases and J gave up 0 bases; unmatched junction bases: 6. The germline CDR1 and CDR2 sequences are MGHDK and SYGVNS. The length of the CDR3 is 15 residues. CDR3 loop: CASSPHRGVNTEAFF. CDR3 bases: TGTGCCAGCAGTCCACACAGGGGAGTGAACACTGAAGCTTTCTTT.

The chain employs TRBV6-6 and TRBJ1-5, with 8 nucleotides matching TRBD1. Trimming removed 3 bases from V and 6 bases from J; junction bases left unmatched: 10. The CDR3 runs to 16 residues. Germline assignment: CDR1 MNHNY and CDR2 SVGAGI (reference sequence). The DNA of the CDR3 is TGTGCCAGCAGTTATTTCGGACAGGGAAGTCCTCAGCCCCAGCATTTT. It translates to CASSYFGQGSPQPQHF.

V usage is TRBV2 and J usage is TRBJ1-5; TRBD1 is a possible D gene (6 bases). Trimming pared 4 bases from V and 2 bases from J, leaving 12 bases between. The CDR3 has 15 amino acids. CDR1 and CDR2 (germline): SNHLY, FYNNEI. This chain's CDR3 is CASSVGRGGNQPQHF. In DNA, the CDR3 is TGTGCCAGCAGTGTGGGCAGGGGTGGCAATCAGCCCCAGCATTTT.

The V and J genes are TRBV19 and TRBJ1-5, with a weak D call TRBD1 (5 bases). V lost 0 bases to trimming and J lost 10 bases, with 19 bases between them. Germline V CDR1 and CDR2: LNHDA, SQIVND (reference sequence). The CDR3 extends over 16 amino acids. CDR3 sequence reads: CASSIDSGFSFSPQHF. The CDR3 nucleotides read TGTGCCAGTAGTATAGATTCAGGGTTTTCGTTTAGTCCCCAGCATTTT.

The chain joins TRBV19 to TRBJ1-2; tentative D call: TRBD1 (5 bases). Germline assignment: CDR1 LNHDA and CDR2 SQIVND (reference sequence). V lost 1 base and J lost 8, with 11 bases in between. The CDR3 has 13 residues. The CDR3 region has the DNA TGTGCCAGTAGTATAGCAGGGTCAGGGGGCTACACCTTC. Its translation: CASSIAGSGGYTF.